This entry concerns a single T cell receptor beta chain. Its antigen is unknown. This sample stems from a study of cytomegalovirus exposure and HLA in healthy donors. Findings of the study overall: Both high specificity and high sensitivity reportedly marked the classifier's diagnosis of cytomegalovirus status. TCR beta sequences reportedly predicted most subjects' HLA-A and HLA-B alleles accurately. Productive status was seen about 90% or about 30% of the time for most TCR beta V segments in an earlier analysis. Many donors carried some public TCRs, although rarity characterized most TCR sequences.

Germline lookup yields CDR1 SGHRS and CDR2 YFSETQ. CDR3 length: 16 residues. The V gene end was trimmed by 4 bases and the J gene end by 5 bases; junction bases not matched to a gene: 13. 13 Jbeta primers and 60 Vbeta primers were used for the PCR. Assay: immunoSEQ multiplex PCR; the TCRdb copy retains only in-frame clones and omits some. The sample yields about 160,000 clones, over 80% seen once. The sample consisted of PBMCs. This chain uses TRBV5-1 with TRBJ1-1; 8 bases fit TRBD1. The receptor comes from a boy between 2 and 10 years old in good health and CMV-seronegative. This chain's CDR3 is CASSTRRTGSFTEAFF. DNA for the CDR3: TGCGCCAGCAGCACCCGACGGACAGGGAGTTTTACTGAAGCTTTCTTT.